This T cell receptor (beta chain) was retrieved from a study of blood T cell repertoires in COVID-19. Study information: The samples span acute and convalescent COVID-19 from the United States, Italy and Spain. From T cells, B-cell-depleted T cells, or PBMCs came the material, which was cDNA or gDNA.

In the original workflow: It was from reference gene primer amplification that nucleated cell counts were estimated. Produced via immunoSEQ multiplex PCR; TCRdb's table is partial and in-frame only. V and J calls and clone size are given by that table; D and trimming were obtained from the DNA. The table shows a few hundred thousand clones, with around 84% occurring only once. V was pared by 4 bases and J by 4 bases, with 11 bases of the junction left unmatched. CDR1 and CDR2 (germline): SGHTS, YDEGEE. This CDR3 is built from 16 residues. This receptor was obtained from a man aged 45-65 years with active or convalescent COVID-19. Sequenced material: peripheral blood. This chain uses TRBV5-8 with TRBJ1-2, with 9 bases fitting TRBD1. The CDR3: CASSLIRDREIYGYTF. The CDR3 DNA is TGTGCCAGCAGCCTTATCCGGGACAGGGAAATCTATGGCTACACCTTC.